The clone carrying this TCR beta chain appeared a few times. Its cognate antigen is unknown. This entry is derived from a study of shared clonotypes between healthy human individuals. This CDR3 comprises 14 residues. Germline V gene lookup returns CDR1 MNHEY and CDR2 SMNVEV (reference sequence). V was shortened by 3 bases and J by 4 bases, with 12 bases between the two germline ends. Positive CCR7 selection of CD45RO-negative cells yielded the naive CD8 cells, and terminally differentiated effector memory CD45RA+ cells were excluded. Using immunoSEQ multiplex PCR, the repertoire was profiled, and TCRdb retains in-frame clones only, with some absent. The data show about 2.1 million clones, with just over 90% seen just once and around 1.7% held by the top ten. Study-wide results and caveats: Among non-shared clonotypes, generation probabilities were lower than among those shared by all four donors.

Sequencing input: naive CD8+ T cells from PBMCs. The chain joins TRBV27 to TRBJ1-2; tentatively, D is TRBD1 (5 bases). The clonotype originates from a man younger than 35 in good health. Some clones in this sample may be carry-over from other donors' samples. The chain's CDR3 is CASSFVRGSYGYTF. As DNA, the CDR3 is TGTGCCAGCAGTTTCGTAAGGGGCAGCTATGGCTACACCTTC.